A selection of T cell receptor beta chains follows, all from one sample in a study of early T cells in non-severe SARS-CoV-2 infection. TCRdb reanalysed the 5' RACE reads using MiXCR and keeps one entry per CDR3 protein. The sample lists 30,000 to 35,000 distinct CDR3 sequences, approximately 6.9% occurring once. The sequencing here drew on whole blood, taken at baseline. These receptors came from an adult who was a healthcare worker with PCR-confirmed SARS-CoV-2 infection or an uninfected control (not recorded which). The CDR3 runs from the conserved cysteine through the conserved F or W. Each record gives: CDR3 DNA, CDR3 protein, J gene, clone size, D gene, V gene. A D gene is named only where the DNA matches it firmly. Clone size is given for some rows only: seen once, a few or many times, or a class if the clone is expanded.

DNA: TGTGCCACCAGTGATTTGCAGGCGGGAGGGTACAATGAGCAGTTCTTC
CDR3: CATSDLQAGGYNEQFF
J: TRBJ2-1
size: many
D: TRBD2
V: TRBV24-1

DNA: TGTGCCATCAGTGACAGGGGGAATACTGAAGCTTTCTTT
CDR3: CAISDRGNTEAFF
J: TRBJ1-1
size: NA
D: TRBD1
V: TRBV10-3

DNA: TGTGCCAGCAGCTTTCGGGATCATGGCTACACCTTC
CDR3: CASSFRDHGYTF
J: TRBJ1-2
size: NA
D: NA
V: TRBV7-2

DNA: TGTGCCAGCAGCTTAGGCCCTAGCGGGAAAGAGACCCAGTACTTC
CDR3: CASSLGPSGKETQYF
J: TRBJ2-5
size: few
D: TRBD2
V: TRBV7-8

DNA: TGTGCCAGCAGCGTAGGTAGCGGGAGCTTGTACAATGAGCAGTTCTTC
CDR3: CASSVGSGSLYNEQFF
J: TRBJ2-1
size: NA
D: TRBD2
V: TRBV9

DNA: TGTGCCAGCAGTTACTTCGGCGGGCCGGAATTGCAGCAGTACTTC
CDR3: CASSYFGGPELQQYF
J: TRBJ2-7
size: few
D: NA
V: TRBV6-2/TRBV6-3

DNA: TGTGCCAGCAGCGCGGGACTAGCGGGGGGCACAGATACGCAGTATTTT
CDR3: CASSAGLAGGTDTQYF
J: TRBJ2-3
size: many
D: TRBD2
V: TRBV7-2

DNA: TGCGCCAGCAGCCAAGATAGGACAGGGAGAAACTATGGCTACACCTTC
CDR3: CASSQDRTGRNYGYTF
J: TRBJ1-2
size: many
D: TRBD1
V: TRBV4-3

DNA: TGTGCCAGCAGCTTAGAACCCCTGGACAGGGTACGGCAGTACTTC
CDR3: CASSLEPLDRVRQYF
J: TRBJ2-7
size: many
D: TRBD1
V: TRBV7-6

DNA: TGTGCCAGCAGCTTAGGACAACCCGGGGAGCTGTTTTTT
CDR3: CASSLGQPGELFF
J: TRBJ2-2
size: NA
D: NA
V: TRBV13

DNA: TGTGCCAGCTCAAGGACAGGGGGAACAACTACTATGCTTCGGTCCAAATCCTACAATGAGCAGTTCTTC
CDR3: CASSRTGGTTTMLRSKSYNEQFF
J: TRBJ2-1
size: NA
D: TRBD1
V: TRBV18

DNA: TGTGCCAGCAGTTTAGGCCTAGCGGGAGTAGTCGGGGAGCTGTTTTTT
CDR3: CASSLGLAGVVGELFF
J: TRBJ2-2
size: many
D: TRBD2
V: TRBV28

DNA: TGCGCCAGCAGCCAAAGGGCGGGGAACACCGGGGAGCTGTTTTTT
CDR3: CASSQRAGNTGELFF
J: TRBJ2-2
size: NA
D: NA
V: TRBV4-1

DNA: TGTGCCAGCAGCCAAGACTTGGCTGGGGTGGGGACTGAAGCTTTCTTT
CDR3: CASSQDLAGVGTEAFF
J: TRBJ1-1
size: many
D: NA
V: TRBV4-2

DNA: TGTGCCAGCAGCTTTGGGGGGACAGGGCCGAACACCGGGGAGCTGTTTTTT
CDR3: CASSFGGTGPNTGELFF
J: TRBJ2-2
size: large
D: TRBD1
V: TRBV7-3

DNA: TGTGCCAGCAGCATACCTCTCCAAGAGACCCAGTACTTC
CDR3: CASSIPLQETQYF
J: TRBJ2-5
size: few
D: NA
V: TRBV11-3

DNA: TGTGCCAGCAGCTTAAAAGCTAACTATGGCTACACCTTC
CDR3: CASSLKANYGYTF
J: TRBJ1-2
size: few
D: NA
V: TRBV7-2

DNA: TGCGCCAGCAGCTTAACTAGCGGGAGTAACTATGAGCAGTTCTTC
CDR3: CASSLTSGSNYEQFF
J: TRBJ2-1
size: many
D: TRBD2
V: TRBV5-1

DNA: TGTGCCAGCAGCCCCGACAGGTTCGAGACCCAGTACTTC
CDR3: CASSPDRFETQYF
J: TRBJ2-5
size: NA
D: NA
V: TRBV27

DNA: TGCGCCAGCAGCTTGGAAGGGGGTCAGCCCCAGCATTTT
CDR3: CASSLEGGQPQHF
J: TRBJ1-5
size: few
D: NA
V: TRBV5-1

DNA: TGTGCCAGCAGTGCCCAGGGAAACAATCAGCCCCAGCATTTT
CDR3: CASSAQGNNQPQHF
J: TRBJ1-5
size: many
D: NA
V: TRBV12-3/TRBV12-4

DNA: TGCGCCAGCAGCTCACAGGCCAACCTGGCGGGGGAGACCCAGTACTTC
CDR3: CASSSQANLAGETQYF
J: TRBJ2-5
size: NA
D: NA
V: TRBV5-1

DNA: TGTGCCAGCGCCGCGCGGGCAGATACGCAGTATTTT
CDR3: CASAARADTQYF
J: TRBJ2-3
size: many
D: NA
V: TRBV7-6

DNA: TGTGCCAGCAGTTTCTCTCGCGGGGCGCAGTACTTC
CDR3: CASSFSRGAQYF
J: TRBJ2-7
size: many
D: NA
V: TRBV27

DNA: TGTGCCATCAGTGAAAATAGTCAGCCCCAGCATTTT
CDR3: CAISENSQPQHF
J: TRBJ1-5
size: few
D: NA
V: TRBV10-3

DNA: TGTGCTAGTGGTTTGGTACTGGGACAGGGAGGGGACAATGAGCAGTTCTTC
CDR3: CASGLVLGQGGDNEQFF
J: TRBJ2-1
size: many
D: TRBD1
V: TRBV12-5

DNA: TGTGCCAGTAGTATTGATTGGACAGTTTCCCGCGAGCAGTACTTC
CDR3: CASSIDWTVSREQYF
J: TRBJ2-7
size: NA
D: NA
V: TRBV19

DNA: TGTGCCAGCATCGATAGCGGGATCTCCTACGAGCAGTACTTC
CDR3: CASIDSGISYEQYF
J: TRBJ2-7
size: few
D: TRBD2
V: TRBV6-2/TRBV6-3

DNA: TGTGCCAGCAGCTTAGTCGGCTCCTCGGAGACCCAGTACTTC
CDR3: CASSLVGSSETQYF
J: TRBJ2-5
size: NA
D: NA
V: TRBV7-9

DNA: TGTGCCACCCGGCGAGCGGGAGTCCCCAATGAGCAGTTCTTC
CDR3: CATRRAGVPNEQFF
J: TRBJ2-1
size: few
D: TRBD2
V: TRBV12-3/TRBV12-4

DNA: TGTGCCAGTACTCCCCAGAGGGACTCACTTCTCTTC
CDR3: CASTPQRDSLLF
J: TRBJ2-1
size: few
D: NA
V: TRBV11-2

DNA: TGCGCCAGCAGCTTGGCGGCAGGACCTAACTATGGCTACACCTTC
CDR3: CASSLAAGPNYGYTF
J: TRBJ1-2
size: many
D: NA
V: TRBV5-1

DNA: TGTGCCAGCAGTGCGGCGGAGATTCCGTTTTTT
CDR3: CASSAAEIPFF
J: TRBJ1-4
size: few
D: NA
V: TRBV2

DNA: TGCAGCGTTGGGAATTTAGGTCGGTTCTTC
CDR3: CSVGNLGRFF
J: TRBJ2-1
size: NA
D: NA
V: TRBV29-1

DNA: TGTGCCAGCAGCTTAGTAAAAGAGACCCAGTACTTC
CDR3: CASSLVKETQYF
J: TRBJ2-5
size: NA
D: NA
V: TRBV7-9

DNA: TGCGCCAGCAATGTGGGAGTCGGGGACGGGGAGCTGTTTTTT
CDR3: CASNVGVGDGELFF
J: TRBJ2-2
size: few
D: NA
V: TRBV10-2

DNA: TGTGCCAGCAGCTTATTTTCTAGTTGGGATACGCAGTATTTT
CDR3: CASSLFSSWDTQYF
J: TRBJ2-3
size: many
D: NA
V: TRBV7-9

DNA: TGTGCCAGTAGTATAGCAGATACGCAGTATTTT
CDR3: CASSIADTQYF
J: TRBJ2-3
size: many
D: NA
V: TRBV19

DNA: TGCGCCAGCAGCTTGACCGCGAGCGGGAGTGTCTACGAGCAGTACTTC
CDR3: CASSLTASGSVYEQYF
J: TRBJ2-7
size: many
D: TRBD2
V: TRBV5-1

DNA: TGTGCCAGCCTCCCCGGGGGGAGGGGACGGGGTTCCTACGAGCAGTACTTC
CDR3: CASLPGGRGRGSYEQYF
J: TRBJ2-7
size: few
D: TRBD2
V: TRBV7-2

DNA: TGTGCCAGCAGCTTAGGACTAGCCAATGAGCAGTTCTTC
CDR3: CASSLGLANEQFF
J: TRBJ2-1
size: NA
D: TRBD2
V: TRBV7-8

DNA: TGCGCCAGCAGCCAGGGGGGCCCCCCCCGGACCGGGGAGCTGTTTTTT
CDR3: CASSQGGPPRTGELFF
J: TRBJ2-2
size: NA
D: NA
V: TRBV4-3

DNA: TGTGCCAGCAGCCAAGGGGACGGAAGTAAGAACACCGGGGAGCTGTTTTTT
CDR3: CASSQGDGSKNTGELFF
J: TRBJ2-2
size: many
D: NA
V: TRBV4-2

DNA: TGCAGTGCTAGAGCCCCAGGGGTAACAACCGGGGAGACCCAGTACTTC
CDR3: CSARAPGVTTGETQYF
J: TRBJ2-5
size: NA
D: NA
V: TRBV20-1

DNA: TGTGCCAGCAGCTTAATCCCGGGACCGTCTGGAGAAAAACTGTTTTTT
CDR3: CASSLIPGPSGEKLFF
J: TRBJ1-4
size: few
D: NA
V: TRBV7-9

DNA: TGTGCCAGCAGCCAAGTAGGGGACAGGGGGTCCTACAATGAGCAGTTCTTC
CDR3: CASSQVGDRGSYNEQFF
J: TRBJ2-1
size: few
D: TRBD1
V: TRBV4-2

DNA: TGTGCCAGCAGTTTACCTCCTTTGGATACGCAGTATTTT
CDR3: CASSLPPLDTQYF
J: TRBJ2-3
size: NA
D: NA
V: TRBV27

DNA: TGTGCCAGCAGCTTGGTCTTGGCAGGGAGGAACACTGAAGCTTTCTTT
CDR3: CASSLVLAGRNTEAFF
J: TRBJ1-1
size: few
D: NA
V: TRBV5-4

DNA: TGCAGTGCTATCCGACTAGCAGAGAATGAGCAGTTCTTC
CDR3: CSAIRLAENEQFF
J: TRBJ2-1
size: NA
D: TRBD2
V: TRBV20-1

DNA: TGTGCCAGCAGTCTCGGGACATACAACACCGGGGAGCTGTTTTTT
CDR3: CASSLGTYNTGELFF
J: TRBJ2-2
size: many
D: NA
V: TRBV28

DNA: TGTGCCAGCAGTGACAGGAAGGAAGAGACCCAGTACTTC
CDR3: CASSDRKEETQYF
J: TRBJ2-5
size: many
D: NA
V: TRBV3-1

DNA: TGTGCCACCAGTGACGGAGGGACGGCGGAGACCCAGTACTTC
CDR3: CATSDGGTAETQYF
J: TRBJ2-5
size: many
D: NA
V: TRBV24-1

DNA: TGTGCCAGCAGCTTAGGCCCGGGTCTTACTGAAGCTTTCTTT
CDR3: CASSLGPGLTEAFF
J: TRBJ1-1
size: many
D: NA
V: TRBV7-9

DNA: TGTGCCAGCTCACCAGTAAGACAGGGGGCGGAAGCTTTCTTT
CDR3: CASSPVRQGAEAFF
J: TRBJ1-1
size: few
D: TRBD1
V: TRBV18

DNA: TGTGCCAGCAGTGGATCCAGGGGGGCCAGACAGGGTCTAGCGAATGAGCAGTTCTTC
CDR3: CASSGSRGARQGLANEQFF
J: TRBJ2-1
size: many
D: NA
V: TRBV2